The 21 T cell receptor beta chains listed next were all sequenced from one sample in a study of T cell repertoires in cytomegalovirus infection. TCRdb analysed the reads with MiXCR anew, one entry per CDR3 protein. The repertoire holds about 920,000 distinct CDR3 sequences, with 31% as singletons. Their antigens are not known. Sequenced here: cultured CD8+ T cells from PBMCs, sampled from culture after CMV antigen stimulation. These receptors all stem from a human donor in good health (CMV status not recorded). Some clones in this sample may be carry-over from other donors' samples.

This clonotype was detected only a few times. The CDR3 loop reads CASSSWDPQDEQFF. In DNA form, the CDR3 reads TGTGCCAGCAGCTCCTGGGACCCCCAGGATGAGCAGTTCTTC. The chain employs TRBV6-2 or TRBV6-3 and TRBJ2-1; the D gene could be TRBD1 or TRBD2 (5 bases each). The germline CDR1 and CDR2 sequences are MNHEY and SVGEGT. This CDR3 comprises 14 residues. Trimming stripped 6 bases from V and 8 bases from J, with 17 bases between.

The rearrangement joins TRBV19 to TRBJ2-2; 7 bases match TRBD1. Per the germline V gene, CDR1 is LNHDA and CDR2 is SQIVND (reference sequence). CDR3 length: 15 residues. V was clipped by 5 bases and J by 5 bases; unmatched bases: 8. This CDR3 reads CASSAQGRSTGELFF. The CDR3 bases are TGTGCCAGTAGTGCACAGGGGCGATCGACCGGGGAGCTGTTTTTT. Filled out from reference TRBV19 and TRBJ2-2, the complete variable domain reads DGGITQSPKYLFRKEGQNVTLSCEQNLNHDAMYWYRQDPGQGLRLIYYSQIVNDFQKGDIAEGYSVSREKKESFPLTVTSAQKNPTAFYLCASSAQGRSTGELFFGEGSRLTVL.

This clonotype was observed at least ten times. The genes are TRBV7-9 and TRBJ2-1, with 7 bases aligning to TRBD1. Per germline, CDR1 SEHNR and CDR2 FQNEAQ (reference sequence). This CDR3 spans 12 amino acids. The DNA of the CDR3 is TGTGCGGGTCAGGGGGCCTACAATGAGCAGTTCTTC. It is translated as CAGQGAYNEQFF. Supplemented by reference TRBV7-9 and TRBJ2-1, the full variable domain reads DTGVSQNPRHKITKRGQNVTFRCDPISEHNRLYWYRQTLGQGPEFLTYFQNEAQLEKSRLLSDRFSAERPKGSFSTLEIQRTEQGDSAMYLCAGQGAYNEQFFGPGTRLTVL.

This clonotype was counted many times. J is TRBJ2-1 and V is TRBV28; D call uncertain. Trimming took 6 bases from V and 3 from J, leaving 12 bases between them. This CDR3 spans 14 amino acids. CDR1 is MDHEN, CDR2 SYDVKM, per germline. CDR3 amino acids: CASSLSRYYNEQFF. The CDR3 coding sequence is TGTGCCAGCAGCCTATCTAGGTACTACAATGAGCAGTTCTTC.

The V call is TRBV6-2 or TRBV6-3, the J call TRBJ1-1, with 9 bases aligning to TRBD1. Trimming removed 4 bases from V and 8 bases from J; junction bases left unmatched: 8. This CDR3 has 14 residues. The germline gives CDR1 MNHEY, CDR2 SVGEGT. CDR3 sequence (DNA): TGTGCCAGCAGTTGGACAGGGGCCGCCACCGAAGCTTTCTTT. Translating it yields CASSWTGAATEAFF.

This clonotype was found a few times. An end of the junction differs from the germline gene, which may be a read error. The chain recombines TRBV12-3 or TRBV12-4 with TRBJ1-6, with a tentative D call TRBD1 (5 bases). The CDR3 sequence is 16 residues long. DNA of the CDR3: TGTGCCAGCAGCCCTCTTTCGGGGCTACCTAATTCGCCCCTCCACTTT. This encodes CASSPLSGLPNSPLHF.

A few counts support this clonotype. The chain joins TRBV6-5 to TRBJ2-2; possibly TRBD1 for D (5 bases). Germline V gene lookup returns CDR1 MNHEY and CDR2 SVGAGI. The CDR3 loop spans 17 amino acids. V lost 2 bases to trimming and J lost 1 base, with 14 bases between them. The CDR3 bases are TGTGCCAGCAGTTACCCCGTCGACAGCTGGAACACCGGGGAGCTGTTTTTT. Translating gives CASSYPVDSWNTGELFF.

This clonotype has a handful of counts. This sequence joins TRBV12-3 or TRBV12-4 and TRBJ2-5; 7 bases are a match to TRBD1. The ends lost 7 bases at V and 1 base at J; junction bases unmatched: 6. The CDR3 totals 14 residues. The CDR3 loop reads CASTRQGRQETQYF. The CDR3 nucleotides read TGTGCCAGCACCCGACAGGGTCGCCAAGAGACCCAGTACTTC.

The CDR3 bases are TGTGCCAGCAGCCTCTCATGGACTAGCGGGGACCTCAATGAGCAGTTCTTC. Translated: CASSLSWTSGDLNEQFF. The J gene is TRBJ2-1, the V gene TRBV5-6, with 12 positions matching TRBD2. Germline CDR1 and CDR2: SGHDT and YYEEEE. Trimming removed 4 bases from V and 6 bases from J; junction bases left unmatched: 11. The CDR3 loop spans 17 amino acids.

This clonotype was picked up many times. The V call is TRBV6-1, the J call TRBJ1-5; 7 positions match TRBD1. Germline values: CDR1 MNHNS, CDR2 SASEGT. The CDR3 extends over 16 amino acids. The ends lost 4 bases at V and 6 bases at J; junction bases unmatched: 12. The CDR3 bases are TGTGCCAGCAGTGTCCGGGACAGATCCCTTGGTCAGCCCCAGCATTTT. Its protein is CASSVRDRSLGQPQHF.

This clonotype was recorded a few times. The gene calls are TRBV5-6 and TRBJ1-5; 9 nucleotides line up with TRBD1. CDR1 is SGHDT and CDR2 is YYEEEE in the germline V gene. V shed 2 bases and J 0 bases; nucleotides not matched to a gene: 21. The CDR3 contains 22 residues. CDR3 amino acids: CASSLRLRTGDIPVSSNQPQHF. CDR3 in DNA: TGTGCCAGCAGCTTACGGCTGCGGACAGGGGATATTCCTGTGTCTAGCAATCAGCCCCAGCATTTT.

This clonotype showed up many times. The chain links TRBV7-2 to TRBJ2-3, with 7 positions matching TRBD1. The CDR3 has 16 amino acids. In germline, CDR1 is SGHTA, CDR2 FQGNSA. V shed 5 bases, J shed 0 bases, and the junction held 8 bases outside the gene matches. CDR3 bases: TGTGCCAGCAGCCACAGGGGAAAGGGAAGCACAGATACGCAGTATTTT. Translating it yields CASSHRGKGSTDTQYF.

On this clonotype: The junction shows a germline mismatch at one end, possibly a read error. This rearrangement joins TRBV7-2 to TRBJ2-3; D is possibly TRBD2 (6 bases). Germline lookup yields CDR1 SGHTA and CDR2 FQGNSA. There are 14 residues in the CDR3. CDR3 coding DNA: TGTGTCAGCAGCCAGCACCATAGCGGAGATACGCAGTATTTT. It is translated as CVSSQHHSGDTQYF.

The rearrangement uses TRBV7-2 and TRBJ2-7, with a weak D call TRBD2 (6 bases). The CDR3 totals 14 residues. Trimming pared 5 bases from V and 2 bases from J, leaving 13 bases between. Germline V CDR1 and CDR2: SGHTA, FQGNSA. CDR3 sequence: CASSPFGGPYEQYF. CDR3 bases: TGTGCCAGCAGCCCCTTCGGAGGGCCCTACGAGCAGTACTTC.

As concerns this clonotype: One base away lies a much larger clone, so this may be a sequencing read error. The chain combines TRBV12-3 or TRBV12-4 with TRBJ2-2; D unclear. This CDR3 spans 14 amino acids. The chain's CDR3 is CANSPPPGTGELFF. CDR3 sequence (DNA): TGTGCCAACAGTCCCCCACCGGGTACCGGGGAGCTGTTTTTT.

This clonotype occurred many times. The chain combines TRBV7-2 with TRBJ2-1; 13 nucleotides match TRBD2. This CDR3 comprises 15 residues. The germline gives CDR1 SGHTA, CDR2 FQGNSA. Trimming removed 6 bases from V and 7 bases from J; junction bases left unmatched: 6. In DNA, the CDR3 is TGTGCCAGCAGTTCGCCGGGACTAGCGGGGAATGAGCAGTTCTTC. This gives the protein CASSSPGLAGNEQFF.

V is TRBV2 and J is TRBJ2-7; either TRBD1 or TRBD2 may fit D (7 bases each). Per the germline V gene, CDR1 is SNHLY and CDR2 is FYNNEI. Trimming left V 1 base short and J 2 bases short, with 15 bases between. The CDR3 totals 16 residues. This chain's CDR3 is CASSEGGGDSTYEQYV. In DNA form, the CDR3 reads TGTGCCAGCAGTGAAGGGGGAGGGGACAGCACCTACGAGCAGTACGTC.

This clonotype showed up many times. The chain combines TRBV7-8 with TRBJ1-2, with TRBD1 as a possible D gene (5 bases). The germline V gene has CDR1 SGHVS and CDR2 FQNEAQ. With 2 bases removed from V and 8 bases from J, the gap between germline ends came to 15 bases. The CDR3 contains 14 residues. In DNA form, the CDR3 reads TGTGCCAGCAGCTTACGTGTCCAGGGTTGGGGCTACACCTTC. Translated: CASSLRVQGWGYTF.

This clonotype occurred a few times. This chain joins TRBV25-1 and TRBJ2-2; no clear D. The CDR3 loop spans 14 amino acids. Per germline, CDR1 MGHDK and CDR2 SYGVNS. V shed 3 bases and J shed 4 bases, with 9 bases lying between them. The CDR3 here is CASSEWVTTGELFF. As DNA, the CDR3 is TGTGCCAGCAGTGAGTGGGTAACCACCGGGGAGCTGTTTTTT.

This clonotype was counted a few times. The chain couples TRBV6-2 or TRBV6-3 to TRBJ1-1; D is uncertain. This CDR3 region has 15 residues. The ends were cut back, 2 bases at V and 1 base at J, with 11 bases in the middle. Germline values: CDR1 MNHEY, CDR2 SVGEGT. CDR3 protein: CASSYRGSGNTEAFF. The DNA for the CDR3 is TGTGCCAGCAGTTACCGAGGGAGTGGGAACACTGAAGCTTTCTTT.

This clonotype appeared a single time. The chain carries TRBV6-5 and TRBJ1-2, with TRBD1 matching 7 bases. V was clipped by 6 bases and J by 1 base; unmatched bases: 2. In germline, CDR1 is MNHEY, CDR2 SVGAGI. The length of the CDR3 is 13 residues. The CDR3 nucleotides are TGTGCCAGCAGGACAGGGTTTAACTATGGCTACACCTTC. It encodes CASRTGFNYGYTF.